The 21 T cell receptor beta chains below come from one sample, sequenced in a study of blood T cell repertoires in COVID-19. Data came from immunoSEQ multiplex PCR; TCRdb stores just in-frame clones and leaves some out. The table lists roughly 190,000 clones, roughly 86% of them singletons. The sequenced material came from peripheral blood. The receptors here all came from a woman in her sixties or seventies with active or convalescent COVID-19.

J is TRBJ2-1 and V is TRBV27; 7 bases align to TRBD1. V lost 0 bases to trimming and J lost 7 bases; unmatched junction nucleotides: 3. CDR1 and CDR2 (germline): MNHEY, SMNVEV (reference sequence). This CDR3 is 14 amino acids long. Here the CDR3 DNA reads TGTGCCAGCAGTTTATCTCACAGGGGTAATGAGCAGTTCTTC. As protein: CASSLSHRGNEQFF.

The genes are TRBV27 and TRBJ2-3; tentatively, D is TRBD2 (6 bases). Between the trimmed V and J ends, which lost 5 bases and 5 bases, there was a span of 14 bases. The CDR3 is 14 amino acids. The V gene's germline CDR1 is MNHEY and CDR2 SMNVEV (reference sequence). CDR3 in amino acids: CASSARGGGDTQYF. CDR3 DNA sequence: TGTGCCAGCAGTGCAAGGGGAGGTGGAGATACGCAGTATTTT.

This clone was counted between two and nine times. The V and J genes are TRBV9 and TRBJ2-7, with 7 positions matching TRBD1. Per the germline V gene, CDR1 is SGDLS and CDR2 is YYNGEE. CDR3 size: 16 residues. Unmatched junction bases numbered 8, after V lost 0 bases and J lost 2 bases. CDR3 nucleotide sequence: TGTGCCAGCAGCGTAGCTTCCGGGACAGCCGCCTACGAGCAGTACTTC. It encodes CASSVASGTAAYEQYF.

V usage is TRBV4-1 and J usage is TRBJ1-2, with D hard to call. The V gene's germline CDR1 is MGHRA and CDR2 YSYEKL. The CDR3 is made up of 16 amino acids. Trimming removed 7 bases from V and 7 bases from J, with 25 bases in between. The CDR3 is CASTPTPKGGRGGYTF. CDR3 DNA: TGCGCCAGCACCCCTACCCCAAAGGGAGGTCGCGGTGGCTACACCTTC.

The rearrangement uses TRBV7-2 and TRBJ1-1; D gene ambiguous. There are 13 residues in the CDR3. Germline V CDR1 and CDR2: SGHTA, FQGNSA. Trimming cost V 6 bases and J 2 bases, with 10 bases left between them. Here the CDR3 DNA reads TGTGCCAGCAGTTTTAACAGTAACACTGAAGCTTTCTTT. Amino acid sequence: CASSFNSNTEAFF.

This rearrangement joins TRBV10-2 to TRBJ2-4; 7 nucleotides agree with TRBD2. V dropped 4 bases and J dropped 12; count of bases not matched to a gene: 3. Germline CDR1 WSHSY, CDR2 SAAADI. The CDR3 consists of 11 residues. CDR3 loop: CASSATSAQYF. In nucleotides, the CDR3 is TGCGCCAGCAGTGCCACTAGCGCTCAGTACTTC.

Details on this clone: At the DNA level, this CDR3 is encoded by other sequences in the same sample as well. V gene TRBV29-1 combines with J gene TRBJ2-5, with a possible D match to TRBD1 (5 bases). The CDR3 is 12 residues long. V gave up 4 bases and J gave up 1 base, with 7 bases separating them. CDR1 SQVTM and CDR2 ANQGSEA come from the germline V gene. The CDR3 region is CSVARGQETQYF. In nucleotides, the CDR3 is TGCAGCGTTGCAAGGGGCCAAGAGACCCAGTACTTC.

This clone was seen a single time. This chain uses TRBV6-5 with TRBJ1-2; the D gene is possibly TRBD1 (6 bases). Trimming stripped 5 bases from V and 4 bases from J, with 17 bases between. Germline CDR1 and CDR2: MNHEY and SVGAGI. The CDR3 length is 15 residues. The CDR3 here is CASSQTGGRGYGYTF. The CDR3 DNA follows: TGTGCCAGCAGTCAAACGGGGGGGCGCGGCTATGGCTACACCTTC.

CDR3 nucleotides: TGTGCCAGCAGTTACTTTGGGTCCAGGGGGCTTGAGACCCAGTACTTC. This encodes CASSYFGSRGLETQYF. The gene calls are TRBV6-6 and TRBJ2-5, with 8 bases fitting TRBD1. This CDR3 is 16 amino acids long. The germline V gene encodes CDR1 MNHNY and CDR2 SVGAGI (reference sequence). Trimming cost V 1 base and J 5 bases; bases outside gene matches: 9.

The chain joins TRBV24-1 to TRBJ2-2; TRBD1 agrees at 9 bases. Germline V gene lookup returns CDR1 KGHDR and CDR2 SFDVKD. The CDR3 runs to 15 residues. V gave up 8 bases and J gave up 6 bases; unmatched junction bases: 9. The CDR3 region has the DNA TGTGCCACCAAAACAGGGGACAGGGAGGCCGGGGAGCTGTTTTTT. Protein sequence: CATKTGDREAGELFF.

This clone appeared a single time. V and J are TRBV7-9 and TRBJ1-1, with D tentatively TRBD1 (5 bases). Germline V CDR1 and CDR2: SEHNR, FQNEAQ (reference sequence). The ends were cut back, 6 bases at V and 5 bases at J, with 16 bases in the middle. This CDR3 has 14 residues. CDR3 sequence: CASRYTGQSTEAFF. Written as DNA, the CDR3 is TGTGCCAGCAGGTATACAGGCCAGAGTACTGAAGCTTTCTTT.

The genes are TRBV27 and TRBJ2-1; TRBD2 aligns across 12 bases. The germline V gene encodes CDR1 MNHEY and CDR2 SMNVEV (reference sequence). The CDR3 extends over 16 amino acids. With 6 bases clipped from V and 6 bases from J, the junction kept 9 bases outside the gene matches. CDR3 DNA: TGTGCCAGCAGCAGGCTAGCGGGAGGGCTGGGCAATGAGCAGTTCTTC. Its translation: CASSRLAGGLGNEQFF.

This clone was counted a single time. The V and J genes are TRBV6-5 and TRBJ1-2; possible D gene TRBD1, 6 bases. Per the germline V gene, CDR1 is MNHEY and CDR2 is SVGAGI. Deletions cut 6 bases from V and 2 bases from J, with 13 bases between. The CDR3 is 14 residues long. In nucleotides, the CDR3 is TGTGCCAGCAGCGTCCGGGGGGCCAACTATGGCTACACCTTC. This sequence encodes CASSVRGANYGYTF.

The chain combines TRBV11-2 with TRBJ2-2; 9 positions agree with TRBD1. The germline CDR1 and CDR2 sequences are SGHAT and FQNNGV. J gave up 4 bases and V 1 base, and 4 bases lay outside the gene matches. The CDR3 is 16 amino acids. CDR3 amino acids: CASSLGTGVATGELFF. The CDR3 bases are TGTGCCAGCAGCTTAGGGACAGGGGTAGCCACCGGGGAGCTGTTTTTT.

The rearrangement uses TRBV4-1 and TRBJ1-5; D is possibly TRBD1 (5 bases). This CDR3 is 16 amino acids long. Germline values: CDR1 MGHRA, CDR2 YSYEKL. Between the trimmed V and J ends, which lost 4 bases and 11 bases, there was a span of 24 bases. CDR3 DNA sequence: TGCGCCAGCAGCCTAGGACTACCTCTCGGCCAAGGGGCCCAGCATTTT. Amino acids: CASSLGLPLGQGAQHF.

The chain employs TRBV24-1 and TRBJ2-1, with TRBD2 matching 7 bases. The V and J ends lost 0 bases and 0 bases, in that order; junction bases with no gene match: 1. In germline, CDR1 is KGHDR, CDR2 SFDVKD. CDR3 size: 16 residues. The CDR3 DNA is TGTGCCACCAGTGATTTGGGCGGGGGCTCCTACAATGAGCAGTTCTTC. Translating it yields CATSDLGGGSYNEQFF.

In nucleotides, the CDR3 is TGCGCCAGCAGCCGGGGACTAGCGGACCCGAGCTCCTACGAGCAGTACTTC. This sequence encodes CASSRGLADPSSYEQYF. The chain uses TRBV4-1 and TRBJ2-7; TRBD2 matches at 11 bases. The CDR3 extends over 17 amino acids. Trimming took 4 bases from V and 0 from J; bases not matched to a gene: 8. Germline assignment: CDR1 MGHRA and CDR2 YSYEKL.

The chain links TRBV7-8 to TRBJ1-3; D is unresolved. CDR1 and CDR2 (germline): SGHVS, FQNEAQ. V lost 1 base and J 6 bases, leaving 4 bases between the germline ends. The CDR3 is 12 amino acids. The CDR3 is CASSLEANTIYF. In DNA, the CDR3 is TGTGCCAGCAGCTTAGAAGCAAACACCATATATTTT. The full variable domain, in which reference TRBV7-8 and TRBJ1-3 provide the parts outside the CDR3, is GAGVSQSPRYKVAKRGQDVALRCDPISGHVSLFWYQQALGQGPEFLTYFQNEAQLDKSGLPSDRFFAERPEGSVSTLKIQRTQQEDSAVYLCASSLEANTIYFGEGSWLTVV.

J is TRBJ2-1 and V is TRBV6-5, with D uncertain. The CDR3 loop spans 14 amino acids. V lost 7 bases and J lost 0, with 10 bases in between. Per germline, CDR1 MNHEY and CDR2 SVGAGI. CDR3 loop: CASTRRSSYNEQFF. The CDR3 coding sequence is TGTGCCAGCACTCGAAGGAGCTCCTACAATGAGCAGTTCTTC.

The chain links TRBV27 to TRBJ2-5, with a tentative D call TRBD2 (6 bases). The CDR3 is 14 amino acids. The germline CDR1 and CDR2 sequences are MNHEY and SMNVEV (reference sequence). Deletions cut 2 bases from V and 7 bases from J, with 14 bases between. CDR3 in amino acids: CASSLELRGGTQYF. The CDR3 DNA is TGTGCCAGCAGTTTAGAACTACGGGGAGGGACCCAGTACTTC.

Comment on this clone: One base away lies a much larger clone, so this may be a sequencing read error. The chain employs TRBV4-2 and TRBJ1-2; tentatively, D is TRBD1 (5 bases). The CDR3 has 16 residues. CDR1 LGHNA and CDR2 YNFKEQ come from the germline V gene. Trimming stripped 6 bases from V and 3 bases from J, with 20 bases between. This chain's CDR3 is CASSAGGGQGDYGYTF. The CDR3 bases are TGTGCCAGCAGTGCCGGGGGAGGGCAAGGGGACTATGGCTACACCTTC.